This TCR beta chain emerged from a study of CD8 T cells in ankylosing spondylitis. Whole-study results and caveats: Disease-associated clones were CD8+ and fairly uncommon in peripheral blood. Disease-linked clones reportedly concentrated significantly in matched ankylosing spondylitis synovial fluid.

A word on this clonotype: What it binds is not known.

The authors made TCR beta libraries by quantitative 5'-RACE with molecular barcodes. TCRdb re-called the 5' RACE reads through MiXCR, storing one row per CDR3 protein. In the table there are 35,000 to 50,000 distinct CDR3 sequences, approximately 3% of which are singletons. The V segment lost 3 bases and the J segment 5 bases; nucleotides outside the gene matches: 8. The germline V gene has CDR1 SGDLS and CDR2 YYNGEE. The CDR3 covers 15 residues. The receptor's source is a male donor with ankylosing spondylitis or in good health (not recorded which). The specimen sequenced was blood, either unsorted or a sorted T cell fraction (not recorded which). The rearrangement uses TRBV9 and TRBJ1-1; TRBD1 aligns across 9 bases. The CDR3 is CASSEGRTGATEAFF. In DNA, the CDR3 is TGTGCCAGCAGCGAGGGAAGGACAGGGGCTACTGAAGCTTTCTTT.